The rows below give T cell receptor beta chains drawn from one sample of a study of T cells in Graves' hyperthyroidism and ophthalmopathy. Each CDR3 protein gets one entry after TCRdb re-called the multiplex PCR reads with MiXCR. The data contain around 390,000 distinct CDR3 sequences, roughly 15% of them singletons. The sample was blood. These receptors all stem from a woman between 25 and 40 years old with Graves' ophthalmopathy. Both conserved end residues are part of each CDR3. Each record gives: clone size, V gene, D gene, J gene, CDR3 protein, CDR3 DNA. A D gene is named only where the DNA matches it firmly. Only some rows state a clone size, as once, few, many or a class for expanded clones.

>many|TRBV6-1|.|TRBJ1-6
CASNKHRESPLHF
TGTGCCAGCAATAAACACCGAGAGTCACCCCTCCACTTT
>few|TRBV15|.|TRBJ1-5
CATSRDSQPQHF
TGTGCCACCAGCAGAGATAGTCAGCCCCAGCATTTT
>many|TRBV3-1|.|TRBJ1-1
CASSHPGKAEAFF
TGTGCCAGCAGCCATCCGGGGAAAGCCGAAGCTTTCTTT
>many|TRBV30|.|TRBJ2-1
CAWSVRANNEQFF
TGTGCCTGGAGTGTACGAGCTAACAATGAGCAGTTCTTC
>many|TRBV28|.|TRBJ1-1
CASIFSGGGNTEAFF
TGTGCCAGCATTTTTTCGGGAGGAGGGAACACTGAAGCTTTCTTT
>many|TRBV7-8|.|TRBJ1-2
CASSLAPRDYGYTF
TGTGCCAGCAGCTTAGCGCCCAGGGACTATGGCTACACCTTC
>many|TRBV20-1|TRBD1|TRBJ1-1
CSARDRHPGQPEAFF
TGCAGTGCTAGAGATAGACACCCGGGACAGCCTGAAGCTTTCTTT
>many|TRBV20-1|TRBD1|TRBJ1-2
CSAKGQSTGGYTF
TGCAGTGCTAAGGGACAGAGCACGGGAGGCTACACCTTC
>many|TRBV20-1|TRBD1|TRBJ1-1
CSARGPEGAMNTEAFF
TGCAGTGCTAGAGGACCTGAGGGGGCTATGAACACTGAAGCTTTCTTT
>many|TRBV7-9|TRBD1|TRBJ2-7
CASSLVGQGAYEQYF
TGTGCCAGCAGCTTAGTCGGACAGGGGGCCTACGAGCAGTACTTC
>.|TRBV12-3/TRBV12-4|.|TRBJ1-1
CASSPRDYTEAFF
TGTGCCAGCAGTCCAAGGGACTACACTGAAGCTTTCTTT
>many|TRBV3-1|.|TRBJ1-1
CASRLQGGYTEAFF
TGTGCCAGCAGACTACAGGGAGGTTACACTGAAGCTTTCTTT
>.|TRBV27|.|TRBJ1-1
CASQDQRGGEVKSTEAFF
TGTGCCAGCCAGGATCAGAGGGGGGGCGAGGTGAAGAGCACTGAAGCTTTCTTT
>many|TRBV19|.|TRBJ2-1
CASKTVLARGVNEQFF
TGTGCCAGTAAGACGGTCTTAGCCAGGGGGGTCAATGAGCAGTTCTTC
>many|TRBV30|.|TRBJ1-5
CAWSPVGNQPQHF
TGTGCCTGGAGTCCCGTTGGCAATCAGCCCCAGCATTTT
>few|TRBV12-3/TRBV12-4|.|TRBJ1-5
CASNWGTQPQHF
TGTGCCAGTAACTGGGGGACTCAGCCCCAGCATTTT
>.|TRBV6-1|.|TRBJ1-5
CASSSRAHNQPQHF
TGTGCCAGCAGTTCCAGGGCTCACAATCAGCCCCAGCATTTT
>many|TRBV6-4|.|TRBJ1-6
CASSQGFDNSPLHF
TGTGCCAGCAGCCAGGGTTTCGATAATTCACCCCTCCACTTT
>many|TRBV3-1|.|TRBJ1-2
CASSQLDISANGYTF
TGTGCCAGCAGCCAACTGGACATCTCCGCAAATGGCTACACCTTC
>many|TRBV5-4|TRBD1|TRBJ2-1
CASSLYGGQGYNEQFF
TGTGCCAGCAGCTTGTACGGGGGACAGGGGTACAATGAGCAGTTCTTC
>many|TRBV28|.|TRBJ1-6
CASSPGLNSYNSPLHF
TGTGCCAGCAGCCCCGGACTGAACTCCTATAATTCACCCCTCCACTTT
>many|TRBV29-1|.|TRBJ2-7
CSVSFLNTRASYEQYF
TGCAGCGTCAGCTTCCTGAATACGCGAGCCTCCTACGAGCAGTACTTC
>many|TRBV30|.|TRBJ1-3
CAWSFWADGNTIYF
TGTGCCTGGAGTTTCTGGGCCGATGGAAACACCATATATTTT
>many|TRBV20-1|TRBD1|TRBJ2-3
CSARDRDRGYTDTQYF
TGCAGTGCAAGAGACCGGGACAGGGGCTATACAGATACGCAGTATTTT
>many|TRBV12-3/TRBV12-4|.|TRBJ1-6
CASSLRVPPHSPLHF
TGTGCCAGCAGTTTACGGGTCCCCCCGCATTCACCCCTCCACTTT
>many|TRBV7-9|.|TRBJ1-1
CASSFPPDRNTEAFF
TGTGCCAGCAGCTTCCCCCCAGACAGGAACACTGAAGCTTTCTTT
>many|TRBV7-2|TRBD2|TRBJ2-7
CASSFTSGGSYEQYF
TGTGCCAGCAGCTTTACTAGCGGGGGCTCCTACGAGCAGTACTTC
>few|TRBV7-2|TRBD1|TRBJ2-2
CASSLAPLDRVGVNTGELFF
TGTGCCAGCAGCTTAGCGCCCCTGGACAGGGTTGGTGTGAACACCGGGGAGCTGTTTTTT
>many|TRBV5-1|.|TRBJ2-7
CASSLGAARAEQYF
TGCGCCAGCAGCTTGGGGGCCGCTAGGGCCGAGCAGTACTTC
>many|TRBV28|.|TRBJ2-1
CASSLPGSSYNEQFF
TGTGCCAGCAGTTTACCCGGGAGCTCCTACAATGAGCAGTTCTTC
>few|TRBV6-5|TRBD2|TRBJ2-1
CASSYVGGVYNEQFF
TGTGCCAGCAGTTACGTTGGGGGGGTGTACAATGAGCAGTTCTTC
>.|TRBV3-1|.|TRBJ1-2
CASSLRQVGRGYTF
TGTGCCAGCAGCCTCAGGCAGGTCGGGAGGGGCTACACCTTC
>few|TRBV7-6|TRBD1|TRBJ2-7
CASSTRTGPTYEQYF
TGTGCCAGCAGCACCCGGACAGGACCCACCTACGAGCAGTACTTC
>few|TRBV2|.|TRBJ1-3
CASSVTGTGNTIYF
TGTGCCAGCAGTGTAACAGGGACTGGAAACACCATATATTTT
>.|TRBV5-8|.|TRBJ2-6
CASSFWRPSGANVLTF
TGTGCCAGCAGCTTTTGGCGACCGTCTGGGGCCAACGTCCTGACTTTC
>.|TRBV6-1|TRBD1|TRBJ1-4
CATGTVATNEKLFF
TGTGCTACCGGGACAGTCGCAACTAATGAAAAACTGTTTTTT
>.|TRBV29-1|TRBD1|TRBJ2-5
CSVEAGGVETQYF
TGCAGCGTTGAGGCAGGGGGCGTGGAGACCCAGTACTTC
>many|TRBV6-1|.|TRBJ1-3
CASSHTDSSGNTIYF
TGTGCCAGCAGTCACACCGACAGCTCTGGAAACACCATATATTTT
>many|TRBV2|.|TRBJ1-1
CASPGTMNTEAFF
TGTGCCAGCCCTGGGACCATGAACACTGAAGCTTTCTTT
>many|TRBV2|TRBD1|TRBJ2-7
CASRRQGAIRDEQYF
TGTGCCAGCAGACGACAGGGGGCTATTAGAGACGAGCAGTACTTC
>.|TRBV10-3|.|TRBJ2-7
CAIREGQSYEQYF
TGTGCCATCAGAGAAGGACAGTCCTACGAGCAGTACTTC
>many|TRBV12-3/TRBV12-4|.|TRBJ1-5
CASSLVQGGQPQHF
TGTGCCAGCAGTTTAGTCCAGGGAGGTCAGCCCCAGCATTTT
>many|TRBV6-1|TRBD1|TRBJ1-5
CASSEGQDYQPQHF
TGTGCCAGCAGCGAGGGACAGGACTATCAGCCCCAGCATTTT
>many|TRBV28|TRBD1|TRBJ2-7
CASSPGTGDSSYEQYF
TGTGCCAGCAGTCCCGGGACAGGCGACAGCTCCTACGAGCAGTACTTC
>.|TRBV20-1|.|TRBJ1-2
CSARPANYGYTF
TGCAGTGCTAGACCCGCTAACTATGGCTACACCTTC
>many|TRBV28|TRBD1|TRBJ2-7
CASSSRDRGNEQYF
TGTGCCAGCAGTTCCCGGGACAGGGGAAACGAGCAGTACTTC
>.|TRBV25-1|.|TRBJ1-6
CASSEYEGHLSPLHF
TGTGCCAGCAGTGAATATGAGGGACATCTCTCACCCCTCCACTTT
>many|TRBV11-2|.|TRBJ2-2
CASSSLKGYTGELFF
TGTGCCAGCAGCTCGCTTAAGGGGTACACCGGGGAGCTGTTTTTT
>many|TRBV4-1|.|TRBJ2-1
CASSQDPGGTYNEQFF
TGCGCCAGCAGCCAAGATCCGGGGGGCACCTACAATGAGCAGTTCTTC
>many|TRBV30|.|TRBJ1-1
CAWRVNTEAFF
TGTGCCTGGAGAGTCAACACTGAAGCTTTCTTT
>.|TRBV6-1|.|TRBJ2-1
CASSNDRRSYNEQFF
TGTGCCAGCAGTAACGACAGGCGCTCCTACAATGAGCAGTTCTTC
>.|TRBV6-1|TRBD1|TRBJ2-7
CASSTRDRGATYEQYF
TGTGCCAGCAGTACTAGAGACAGGGGGGCAACCTACGAGCAGTACTTC
>many|TRBV20-1|.|TRBJ1-2
CSAKTGLERHTF
TGCAGTGCTAAAACAGGGTTAGAGAGGCACACCTTC
>.|TRBV28|.|TRBJ1-6
CASSLGGTKHNSPLHF
TGTGCCAGCAGTTTAGGGGGGACTAAACATAATTCACCCCTCCACTTT
>many|TRBV7-9|TRBD1|TRBJ2-7
CASSLGVTGDDEQYF
TGTGCCAGCAGCTTAGGAGTAACAGGGGATGACGAGCAGTACTTC
>.|TRBV4-1|.|TRBJ1-5
CASSQGYRVDQPQHF
TGCGCCAGCAGCCAAGGTTACAGGGTAGACCAGCCCCAGCATTTT
>many|TRBV7-9|.|TRBJ2-7
CASTDKTYEQYF
TGTGCCAGCACCGACAAGACCTACGAGCAGTACTTC